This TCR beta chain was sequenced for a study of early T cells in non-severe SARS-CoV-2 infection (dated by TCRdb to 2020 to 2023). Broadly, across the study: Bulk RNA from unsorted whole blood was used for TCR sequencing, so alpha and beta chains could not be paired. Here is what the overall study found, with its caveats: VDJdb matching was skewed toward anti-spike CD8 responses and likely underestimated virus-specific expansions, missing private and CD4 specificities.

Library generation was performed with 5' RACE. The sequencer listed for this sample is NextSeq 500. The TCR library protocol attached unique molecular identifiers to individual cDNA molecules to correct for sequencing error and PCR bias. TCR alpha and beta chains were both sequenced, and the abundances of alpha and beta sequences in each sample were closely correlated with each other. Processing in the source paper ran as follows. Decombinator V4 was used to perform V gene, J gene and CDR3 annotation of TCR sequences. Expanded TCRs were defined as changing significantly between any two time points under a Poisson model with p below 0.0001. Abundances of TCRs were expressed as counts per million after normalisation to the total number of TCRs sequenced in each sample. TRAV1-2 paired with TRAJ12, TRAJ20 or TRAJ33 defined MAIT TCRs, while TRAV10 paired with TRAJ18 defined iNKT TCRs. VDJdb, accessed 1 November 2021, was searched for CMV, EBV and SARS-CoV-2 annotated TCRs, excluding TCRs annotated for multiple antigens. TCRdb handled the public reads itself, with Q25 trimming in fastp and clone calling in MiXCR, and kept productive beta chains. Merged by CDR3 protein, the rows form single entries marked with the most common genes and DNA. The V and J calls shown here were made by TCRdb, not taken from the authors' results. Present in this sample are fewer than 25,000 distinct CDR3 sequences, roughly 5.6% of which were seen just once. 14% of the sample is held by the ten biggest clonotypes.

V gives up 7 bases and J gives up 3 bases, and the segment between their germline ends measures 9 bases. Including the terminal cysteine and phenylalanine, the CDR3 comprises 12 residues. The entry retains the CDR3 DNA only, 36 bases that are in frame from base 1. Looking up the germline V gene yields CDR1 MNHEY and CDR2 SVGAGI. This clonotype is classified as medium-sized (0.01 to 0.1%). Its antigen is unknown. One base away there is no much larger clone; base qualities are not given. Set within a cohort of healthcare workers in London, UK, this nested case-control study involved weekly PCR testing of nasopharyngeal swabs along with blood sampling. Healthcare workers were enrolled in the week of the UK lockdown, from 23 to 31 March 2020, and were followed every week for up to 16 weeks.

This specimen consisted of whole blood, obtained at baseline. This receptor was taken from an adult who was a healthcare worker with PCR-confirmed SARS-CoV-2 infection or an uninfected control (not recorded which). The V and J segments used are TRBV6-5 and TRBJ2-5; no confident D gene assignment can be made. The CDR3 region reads CASKVGEETQYF. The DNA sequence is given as TGTGCCAGCAAGGTGGGCGAAGAGACCCAGTACTTC.